This T cell receptor (beta chain) was profiled in a study of cytotoxic CD8 clonotypes in ibrutinib-treated CLL (dated by TCRdb to the early 2020s). Concerning the study at large: The cohort was composed of approximately 11 relapsed/refractory and around 14 treatment-naive patients; IGHV unmutated status was identified in 17 patients. Longitudinal samples were available for about 30% of the 86 trial participants. All remission and progressive disease samples were collected while patients were still receiving ibrutinib. On average, each sample had about 260,000 productive templates and more than 75,000 productive rearrangements. Cryopreserved peripheral blood mononuclear cells were collected at three points: before therapy, at response, and at either sustained remission or disease progression. Responses were partial in approximately 24 patients and complete in 2; after median about 68 months follow-up, 14 stayed in remission and approximately 12 progressed. Response samples were obtained after a median of approximately 12 months of treatment, with a range of roughly 6 to 36 months.

Each clonotype received, on average, about 9.7x coverage in deep resolution sequencing performed on a MiSeq, where the target depth lay between 1 in 1 million and 1 in 200,000 T cells. The immunoSEQ hsTCRB Kit was used to generate TCR beta libraries. The study's own analysis went as follows. The data were analyzed with ImmunoSEQ Analyzer and ImmunoSEQ Data Assistant, and V, D and J gene assignments followed IMGT definitions. Clonality, which ranges from 0 to 1, was calculated as one minus the normalized Shannon entropy of productive rearrangement frequencies. Only overrepresented clonotypes making up at least 0.05% of the repertoire of each patient were included in the public clonotype analysis. Repertoires from about a dozen age-matched healthy donors in immuneACCESS were used as clonality controls. TCRdb took over this immuneACCESS table, retaining in-frame rearrangements with V and J assigned. Such tables are incomplete; in checked studies, under half of the missing clones stem from an unresolved V gene, and the remainder is unexplained. That table furnishes V, J and clone size, whereas the DNA furnished D and trimming. In this sample the table shows approximately 47,000 clones, approximately 65% of which occur a single time. The ten largest make up roughly 21% of the sample.

In light of the paper, this sample's time point label describes: 20 to 30 months on ibrutinib. Roughly 2 micrograms of genomic DNA were extracted from cryopreserved PBMCs for TCR beta library preparation. Longitudinal blood samples from CLL patients on ibrutinib monotherapy underwent high-throughput TCR beta sequencing. Patients were enrolled in a phase 2 open-label single-center ibrutinib monotherapy trial. Comment on this clone: It has no known antigen specificity. Per-nucleotide qualities are absent, and no much larger clonotype sits a single base away.

The CDR3 runs 13 residues from the cysteine to the phenylalanine. Kept here is only the CDR3 DNA, which spans 39 bases and is read in frame from base 1. The junction shows trimming of 6 bases on V and 1 base on J, plus 9 bases between the germline ends. Sequences MNHEY (CDR1) and SMNVEV (CDR2) are obtained from the germline V gene (reference sequence). Paper-wide results and their limitations: At ibrutinib response clonality went up, during sustained remission it held steady, and at progression it dropped back toward baseline. Public clonotypes were rare and either shrank or stayed stable during treatment, and the rise in clonality at ibrutinib response reflected expansion of private clonotypes. Lymph node repertoires were not examined, and the timing of sampling was not matched between patients in sustained remission and those whose disease progressed. At baseline, clonality was higher than in age-matched healthy donors and showed a strong correlation with circulating CD8+ T-cell counts.

Recombination connected TRBV27 to TRBJ1-1, with the D gene too uncertain to name. The receptor's source is a human donor with chronic lymphocytic leukemia. The material sequenced was PBMCs, taken after 24 months of ibrutinib treatment. CDR3 loop: CASRSTGNTEAFF. The bases read TGTGCCAGCAGATCGACGGGGAACACTGAAGCTTTCTTT.